This T cell receptor (beta chain) stems from a study of post-analysis software for immune sequencing data. Presence of unique molecular identifiers characterized the TCR beta cDNA libraries. Once about 0.9 to 11 million T cells were used, approximately 520,000 cDNA molecules resulted. TCRdb re-derived calls from the PCR reads in MiXCR, one entry per CDR3 protein. The sample records more than 500,000 distinct CDR3 sequences, approximately 31% being singletons. Study-level points and caveats: Those with multiple sclerosis, the patient group, showed significantly lower normalized Chao1 diversity than controls.

This clonotype was found a few times. Its cognate antigen is unknown. The sample was blood. The receptor was isolated from a girl younger than 18 with multiple sclerosis.

Here the CDR3 DNA reads TGTGCCAGCGGAAGGGTCAATCAGCCCCAGCATTTT. This gives the protein CASGRVNQPQHF. J is TRBJ1-5 and V is TRBV6-1; D gene ambiguous. Germline CDR1 and CDR2: MNHNS and SASEGT. Trimming shortened V by 8 bases and J by 3 bases, and 8 bases separated the two germline ends. The CDR3 spans 12 residues.